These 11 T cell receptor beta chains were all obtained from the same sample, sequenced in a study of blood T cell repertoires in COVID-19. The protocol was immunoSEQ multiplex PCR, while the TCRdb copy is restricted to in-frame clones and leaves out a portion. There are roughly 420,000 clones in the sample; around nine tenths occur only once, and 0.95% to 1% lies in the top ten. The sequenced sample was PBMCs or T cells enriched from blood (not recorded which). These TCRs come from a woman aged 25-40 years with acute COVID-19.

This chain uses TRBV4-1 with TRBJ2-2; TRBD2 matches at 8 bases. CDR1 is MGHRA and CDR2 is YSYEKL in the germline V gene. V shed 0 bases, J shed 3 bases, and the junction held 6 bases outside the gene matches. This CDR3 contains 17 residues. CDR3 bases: TGCGCCAGCAGCCAAGATGTGCTCGGGGGGGACACCGGGGAGCTGTTTTTT. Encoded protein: CASSQDVLGGDTGELFF.

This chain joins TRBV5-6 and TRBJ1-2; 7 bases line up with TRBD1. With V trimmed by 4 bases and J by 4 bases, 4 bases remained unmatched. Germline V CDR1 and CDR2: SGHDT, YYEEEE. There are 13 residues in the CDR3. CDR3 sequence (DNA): TGTGCCAGCAGCCAGACAGGGCTCTATGGCTACACCTTC. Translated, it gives CASSQTGLYGYTF.

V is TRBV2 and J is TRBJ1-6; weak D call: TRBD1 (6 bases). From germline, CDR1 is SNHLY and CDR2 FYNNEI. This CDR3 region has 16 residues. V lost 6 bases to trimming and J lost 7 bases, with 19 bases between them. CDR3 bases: TGTGCCAGCAGCGGTACCGGAGGACAGTCCAATTCACCCCTCCACTTT. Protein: CASSGTGGQSNSPLHF.

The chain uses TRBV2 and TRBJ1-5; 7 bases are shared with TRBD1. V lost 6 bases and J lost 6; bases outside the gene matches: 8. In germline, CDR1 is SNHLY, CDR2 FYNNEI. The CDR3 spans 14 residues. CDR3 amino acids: CASSPTGEFQPQHF. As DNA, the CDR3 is TGTGCCAGCAGCCCTACAGGGGAGTTTCAGCCCCAGCATTTT.

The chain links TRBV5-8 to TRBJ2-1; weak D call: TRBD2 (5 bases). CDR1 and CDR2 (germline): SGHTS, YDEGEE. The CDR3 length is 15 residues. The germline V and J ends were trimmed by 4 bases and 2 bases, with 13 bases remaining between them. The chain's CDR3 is CASSRGDTPYNEQFF. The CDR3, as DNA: TGTGCCAGCAGCCGGGGAGACACCCCCTACAATGAGCAGTTCTTC.

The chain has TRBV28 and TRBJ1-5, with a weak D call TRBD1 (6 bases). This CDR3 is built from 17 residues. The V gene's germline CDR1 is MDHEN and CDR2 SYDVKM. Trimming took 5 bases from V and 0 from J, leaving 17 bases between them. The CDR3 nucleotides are TGTGCCAGCAGTCCACCCCGGGGGGCGTATAGCAATCAGCCCCAGCATTTT. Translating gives CASSPPRGAYSNQPQHF.

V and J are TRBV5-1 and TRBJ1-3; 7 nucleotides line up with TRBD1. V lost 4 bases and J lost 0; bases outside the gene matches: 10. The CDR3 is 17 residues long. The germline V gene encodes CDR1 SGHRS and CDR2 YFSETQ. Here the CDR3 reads CASSLQTTGFSGNTIYF. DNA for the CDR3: TGCGCCAGCAGCCTACAGACGACAGGGTTCTCTGGAAACACCATATATTTT.

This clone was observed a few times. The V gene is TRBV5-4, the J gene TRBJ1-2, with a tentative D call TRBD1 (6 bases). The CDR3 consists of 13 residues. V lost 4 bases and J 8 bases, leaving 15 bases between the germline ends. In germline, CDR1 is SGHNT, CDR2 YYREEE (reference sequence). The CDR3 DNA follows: TGTGCCAGCAGCCCCGCGGGGGCGCGGGGCTACACCTTC. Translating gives CASSPAGARGYTF. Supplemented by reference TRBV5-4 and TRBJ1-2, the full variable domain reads ETGVTQSPTHLIKTRGQQVTLRCSSQSGHNTVSWYQQALGQGPQFIFQYYREEENGRGNFPPRFSGLQFPNYSSELNVNALELDDSALYLCASSPAGARGYTFGSGTRLTVV.

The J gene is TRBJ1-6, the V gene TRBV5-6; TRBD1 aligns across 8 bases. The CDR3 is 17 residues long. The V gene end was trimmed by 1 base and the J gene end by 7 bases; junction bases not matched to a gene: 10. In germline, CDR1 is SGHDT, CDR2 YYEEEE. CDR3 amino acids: CASSLIDRGLRNSPLHF. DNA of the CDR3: TGTGCCAGCAGCTTGATCGACAGGGGATTAAGAAATTCACCCCTCCACTTT. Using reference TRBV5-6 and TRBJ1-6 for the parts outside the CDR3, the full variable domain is DAGVTQSPTHLIKTRGQQVTLRCSPKSGHDTVSWYQQALGQGPQFIFQYYEEEERQRGNFPDRFSGHQFPNYSSELNVNALLLGDSALYLCASSLIDRGLRNSPLHFGNGTRLTVT.

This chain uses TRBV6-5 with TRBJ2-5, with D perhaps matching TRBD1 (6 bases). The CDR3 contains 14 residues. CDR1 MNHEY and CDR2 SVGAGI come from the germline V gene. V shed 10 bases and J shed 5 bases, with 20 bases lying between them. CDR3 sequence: CATTLGGAGETQYF. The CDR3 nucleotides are TGTGCCACCACCCTTGGGGGCGCTGGGGAGACCCAGTACTTC.

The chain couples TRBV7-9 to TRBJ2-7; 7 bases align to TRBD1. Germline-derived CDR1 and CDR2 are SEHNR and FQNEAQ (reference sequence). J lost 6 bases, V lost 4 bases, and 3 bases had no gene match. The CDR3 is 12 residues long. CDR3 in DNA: TGTGCCAGCAGCTGGACAGGCGGCGAGCAGTACTTC. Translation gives CASSWTGGEQYF.